What follows are 30 T cell receptor beta chains derived from one specimen sequenced in a study of cytomegalovirus exposure and HLA in healthy donors. 13 Jbeta primers and 60 Vbeta primers were used for the PCR. Measured with immunoSEQ multiplex PCR; TCRdb has only the in-frame clones, and not every one. The sample includes roughly 160,000 clones, over 70% of them seen just once. Input material: PBMCs. Source of these receptors: a woman between 50 and 59 years old in good health and CMV-seropositive.

The chain is built from TRBV30 and TRBJ1-2; TRBD1 is a possible D gene (6 bases). Germline values: CDR1 GTSNPN, CDR2 SVGIG (reference sequence). V lost 3 bases to trimming and J lost 3 bases, with 11 bases between them. The CDR3 contains 13 residues. Here the CDR3 reads CAWRQGKDYGYTF. The CDR3 nucleotides read TGTGCCTGGAGGCAGGGGAAGGACTATGGCTACACCTTC.

This clone was counted only a few times. The chain employs TRBV7-2 and TRBJ2-2; 7 bases line up with TRBD1. Germline CDR1 is SGHTA and CDR2 is FQGNSA. The length of the CDR3 is 16 residues. The trim removed 3 bases at V and 0 bases at J, leaving 4 bases unmatched. The CDR3 loop is CASSFTGTANTGELFF. The CDR3 DNA follows: TGTGCCAGCAGCTTCACGGGGACAGCGAACACCGGGGAGCTGTTTTTT.

The chain is built from TRBV7-2 and TRBJ1-1; D gene unclear. The V gene lost 5 bases and the J gene lost 4 bases, with 17 bases spanning the gap. Per germline, CDR1 SGHTA and CDR2 FQGNSA. The CDR3 is 15 amino acids. This chain's CDR3 is CASSLITGQGTEAFF. The CDR3 DNA sequence: TGTGCCAGCAGCCTTATCACTGGGCAAGGCACTGAAGCTTTCTTT.

V gene TRBV28 combines with J gene TRBJ2-2, with 7 bases that match TRBD2. Germline-derived CDR1 and CDR2 are MDHEN and SYDVKM. CDR3 size: 17 residues. V dropped 2 bases and J dropped 5; count of bases not matched to a gene: 11. CDR3 protein: CASSLDVRTSGTGELFF. CDR3 bases: TGTGCCAGCAGTTTAGATGTTAGGACTAGTGGGACCGGGGAGCTGTTTTTT.

J is TRBJ1-1 and V is TRBV18, with a weak D call TRBD1 (6 bases). V was shortened by 2 bases and J by 8 bases, with 12 bases between the two germline ends. CDR3 length: 13 residues. CDR1 KGHSH and CDR2 LQKENI come from the germline V gene. CDR3 sequence: CASSPTGQREAFF. In DNA form, the CDR3 reads TGTGCCAGCTCACCAACGGGACAAAGGGAAGCTTTCTTT.

This clone was seen just once. This chain joins TRBV19 and TRBJ1-2, with 9 positions matching TRBD1. This CDR3 contains 14 residues. The germline CDR1 and CDR2 sequences are LNHDA and SQIVND (reference sequence). The V and J ends lost 6 bases and 1 base, in that order; junction bases with no gene match: 3. CDR3 residues: CASSRDRDNYGYTF. CDR3 DNA: TGTGCCAGTAGCCGGGACAGGGATAACTATGGCTACACCTTC.

This clone was observed a few times. This CDR3 reads CASSLGLAGVDTQYF. The CDR3 region has the DNA TGTGCCAGCAGCCTTGGACTAGCGGGAGTGGATACGCAGTATTTT. The chain carries TRBV7-2 and TRBJ2-3; TRBD2 matches 13 bases. Trimming at V came to 5 bases and at J to 6 bases, leaving 5 bases not matched to a gene. CDR1 is SGHTA, CDR2 FQGNSA, per germline. CDR3 size: 15 residues.

The rearrangement joins TRBV7-8 to TRBJ1-1, with D tentatively TRBD1 (5 bases). The CDR3 sequence is 13 residues long. Between the trimmed V and J ends, which lost 1 base and 3 bases, there was a span of 6 bases. Germline V gives CDR1 SGHVS, CDR2 FQNEAQ. In DNA form, the CDR3 reads TGTGCCAGCAGCTTAGACAGGTACACTGAAGCTTTCTTT. Translation gives CASSLDRYTEAFF. Based on the CDR3 plus reference TRBV7-8 and TRBJ1-1, the full variable domain is GAGVSQSPRYKVAKRGQDVALRCDPISGHVSLFWYQQALGQGPEFLTYFQNEAQLDKSGLPSDRFFAERPEGSVSTLKIQRTQQEDSAVYLCASSLDRYTEAFFGQGTRLTVV.

The chain combines TRBV6-5 with TRBJ2-7, with D possibly being TRBD1 (5 bases). Germline-derived CDR1 and CDR2 are MNHEY and SVGAGI. V was shortened by 5 bases and J by 3 bases, with 11 bases between the two germline ends. The CDR3 contains 13 residues. The CDR3 loop reads CASSRQSFYEQYF. The CDR3 DNA reads TGTGCCAGCAGTCGACAGTCCTTCTACGAGCAGTACTTC.

The chain recombines TRBV7-9 with TRBJ1-1, with 9 nucleotides matching TRBD1. With 5 bases clipped from V and 5 bases from J, the junction kept 9 bases outside the gene matches. The CDR3 is 15 residues long. Germline V lookup: CDR1 SEHNR, CDR2 FQNEAQ (reference sequence). The CDR3 region has the DNA TGTGCCAGCAGCCCATGGACAGGGGAGGGGACTGAAGCTTTCTTT. Translation: CASSPWTGEGTEAFF.

A word on this clone: Different DNA sequences within this sample yield the same CDR3. J is TRBJ2-3 and V is TRBV5-1; D is unresolved. The length of the CDR3 is 15 residues. Trimming stripped 0 bases from V and 0 bases from J, with 8 bases between. Germline CDR1 SGHRS, CDR2 YFSETQ. CDR3 region: CASSLGGGSTDTQYF. The CDR3, as DNA: TGCGCCAGCAGCTTGGGTGGCGGTAGCACAGATACGCAGTATTTT.

The count of this clone is one. This chain joins TRBV6-5 and TRBJ1-1; 8 bases agree with TRBD1. CDR1 MNHEY and CDR2 SVGAGI come from the germline V gene. The CDR3 is 15 amino acids. The trim removed 2 bases at V and 4 bases at J, leaving 6 bases unmatched. CDR3 DNA: TGTGCCAGCAGTTACGGGACAGGCATCGGCACTGAAGCTTTCTTT. It translates to CASSYGTGIGTEAFF.

The V call is TRBV19, the J call TRBJ2-7; 11 bases align to TRBD2. Germline-derived CDR1 and CDR2 are LNHDA and SQIVND (reference sequence). CDR3 length: 18 residues. Trimming cost V 5 bases and J 0 bases; bases outside gene matches: 12. For the CDR3, the DNA is TGTGCCAGTAGTCCCGGGGGGACTAGCGGTTCCGGCTCCTACGAGCAGTACTTC. Translating gives CASSPGGTSGSGSYEQYF.

The chain is built from TRBV7-2 and TRBJ1-5, with TRBD1 as a possible D gene (5 bases). The V end was cut by 1 base, the J end by 7 bases, with 17 bases between. CDR3 length: 16 amino acids. Germline V gene sequence: CDR1 SGHTA, CDR2 FQGNSA. This CDR3 reads CASSLVGRDLGQPQHF. The CDR3 bases are TGTGCCAGCAGCTTAGTCGGCAGGGATCTTGGGCAGCCCCAGCATTTT.

The CDR3 spells CASSLIQGHEQYF. The CDR3 DNA reads TGCGCCAGCAGCTTGATACAGGGCCACGAGCAGTACTTC. This chain uses TRBV5-1 with TRBJ2-7, with D perhaps TRBD1 (6 bases). The CDR3 spans 13 residues. The ends were cut back, 1 base at V and 5 bases at J, with 10 bases in the middle. The germline CDR1 and CDR2 sequences are SGHRS and YFSETQ. Supplemented by reference TRBV5-1 and TRBJ2-7, the full variable domain reads KAGVTQTPRYLIKTRGQQVTLSCSPISGHRSVSWYQQTPGQGLQFLFEYFSETQRNKGNFPGRFSGRQFSNSRSEMNVSTLELGDSALYLCASSLIQGHEQYFGPGTRLTVT.

The chain couples TRBV7-9 to TRBJ1-4, with D maybe TRBD1 (6 bases). The CDR3 length is 15 residues. Germline V gene sequence: CDR1 SEHNR, CDR2 FQNEAQ (reference sequence). V dropped 5 bases and J dropped 8 bases, with 18 bases sitting between them. This CDR3 reads CASSQSGTRVEKLFF. The CDR3 DNA sequence: TGTGCCAGCAGCCAATCCGGGACACGGGTGGAAAAACTGTTTTTT.

This chain connects TRBV2 to TRBJ1-2, with a tentative D call TRBD1 (6 bases). Germline CDR1 is SNHLY and CDR2 is FYNNEI. The CDR3 sequence is 14 residues long. V was cut by 4 bases and J by 8 bases, with 17 bases left in between. The CDR3, as DNA: TGTGCCAGCAGTGGCCTCGCGGGGGGCGAAGGCTACACCTTC. Protein product: CASSGLAGGEGYTF.

The chain is built from TRBV30 and TRBJ2-3; D gene unclear. Deletions cut 3 bases from V and 1 base from J, with 8 bases between. The CDR3 spans 13 residues. The germline V gene encodes CDR1 GTSNPN and CDR2 SVGIG (reference sequence). CDR3 DNA: TGTGCCTGGAGGCGGAAGGGCACAGATACGCAGTATTTT. It yields the protein CAWRRKGTDTQYF.

The CDR3 sequence is CASSLSQGGYTF. As DNA, the CDR3 is TGTGCCAGCAGCTTGTCGCAGGGTGGCTACACCTTC. This chain connects TRBV5-4 to TRBJ1-2, with D possibly TRBD1 on 5 matching bases. Germline V gives CDR1 SGHNT, CDR2 YYREEE (reference sequence). Trimming removed 1 base from V and 7 bases from J, with 8 bases in between. This CDR3 spans 12 amino acids.

The genes are TRBV6-6 and TRBJ1-1; D unresolved. Trimming cost V 5 bases and J 3 bases, with 19 bases left between them. Germline loops: CDR1 MNHNY, CDR2 SVGAGI (reference sequence). The CDR3 covers 16 residues. The DNA of the CDR3 is TGTGCCAGCAGTCAACGACAAGGCTCGGGGTACACTGAAGCTTTCTTT. Amino acid sequence: CASSQRQGSGYTEAFF.

The chain has TRBV4-3 and TRBJ1-4; 7 positions match TRBD1. With 0 bases clipped from V and 7 bases from J, the junction kept 11 bases outside the gene matches. CDR1 is LGHNA and CDR2 is YSLEER in the germline V gene. The CDR3 contains 17 residues. CDR3 sequence reads: CASSQDPPPRGREKLFF. The CDR3 nucleotides are TGCGCCAGCAGCCAAGATCCCCCGCCAAGGGGGCGTGAAAAACTGTTTTTT.

This chain joins TRBV4-2 and TRBJ2-3; 7 bases align to TRBD1. The CDR3 covers 17 residues. Germline V lookup: CDR1 LGHNA, CDR2 YNFKEQ. V dropped 1 base and J dropped 2; count of bases not matched to a gene: 9. CDR3 residues: CASSQAGGGQTTDTQYF. The CDR3 DNA reads TGTGCCAGCAGCCAAGCCGGTGGGGGACAGACCACAGATACGCAGTATTTT.

The chain uses TRBV23-1 and TRBJ2-7; TRBD2 agrees at 7 bases. TRBV23-1 has ORF status, its function being uncertain. V shed 4 bases, J shed 4 bases, and the junction held 4 bases outside the gene matches. The CDR3 consists of 13 residues. DNA for the CDR3: TGCGCCAGCAGTCTGGCTAGCGGTTACGAGCAGTACTTC. It specifies CASSLASGYEQYF.

The chain is built from TRBV19 and TRBJ1-1; tentatively, D is TRBD1 (5 bases). The germline V and J ends were trimmed by 3 bases and 10 bases, with 15 bases remaining between them. The CDR3 contains 13 residues. Germline loops: CDR1 LNHDA, CDR2 SQIVND (reference sequence). CDR3 sequence (DNA): TGTGCCAGTAGTATCCAGGACACGCAGGGAGCTTTCTTT. Translating gives CASSIQDTQGAFF.

This rearrangement joins TRBV6-5 to TRBJ2-7, with D perhaps TRBD1 (5 bases). From germline, CDR1 is MNHEY and CDR2 SVGAGI. CDR3 length: 16 amino acids. The V gene lost 0 bases and the J gene lost 2 bases, with 14 bases spanning the gap. In nucleotides, the CDR3 is TGTGCCAGCAGTTACTCGAAGACAGATCCCCCCTACGAGCAGTACTTC. Translation gives CASSYSKTDPPYEQYF.

The sample holds a few counts of this clone. The chain uses TRBV10-2 and TRBJ2-5, with 7 nucleotides matching TRBD2. The V segment lost 7 bases and the J segment 5 bases; nucleotides outside the gene matches: 7. The length of the CDR3 is 13 residues. Germline V CDR1 and CDR2: WSHSY, SAAADI. The CDR3 reads CASTGEGGETQYF. CDR3 bases: TGCGCCAGCACGGGCGAGGGAGGGGAGACCCAGTACTTC.

This clone turned up a few times. The chain combines TRBV15 with TRBJ2-1, with D maybe TRBD2 (6 bases). There are 14 residues in the CDR3. CDR1 and CDR2 from the germline V gene are LNHNV and YYDKDF (reference sequence). Trimming cost V 8 bases and J 5 bases, with 16 bases left between them. The CDR3: CATRGGKTDNEQFF. DNA for the CDR3: TGTGCCACCCGAGGAGGGAAAACCGACAATGAGCAGTTCTTC. Full variable domain (remainder filled in from reference TRBV15 and TRBJ2-1): DAMVIQNPRYQVTQFGKPVTLSCSQTLNHNVMYWYQQKSSQAPKLLFHYYDKDFNNEADTPDNFQSRRPNTSFCFLDIRSPGLGDTAMYLCATRGGKTDNEQFFGPGTRLTVL.

This chain connects TRBV4-2 to TRBJ1-2, with D tentatively TRBD1 (5 bases). This CDR3 is built from 14 residues. The germline V gene has CDR1 LGHNA and CDR2 YNFKEQ. Trimming stripped 4 bases from V and 1 base from J, with 10 bases between. The CDR3 here is CASSPGGNNYGYTF. The CDR3 DNA follows: TGTGCCAGCAGCCCCGGGGGAAATAACTATGGCTACACCTTC.

The chain is built from TRBV15 and TRBJ2-7, with 8 bases identical to TRBD1. This CDR3 has 17 residues. Germline CDR1 is LNHNV and CDR2 is YYDKDF (reference sequence). V shed 0 bases, J shed 5 bases, and the junction held 12 bases outside the gene matches. DNA of the CDR3: TGTGCCACCAGCAGAGATCTTCGTTCACAGGGGGGCAACGAGCAGTACTTC. Translating gives CATSRDLRSQGGNEQYF. The full variable domain, its missing parts supplied by reference TRBV15 and TRBJ2-7, is DAMVIQNPRYQVTQFGKPVTLSCSQTLNHNVMYWYQQKSSQAPKLLFHYYDKDFNNEADTPDNFQSRRPNTSFCFLDIRSPGLGDTAMYLCATSRDLRSQGGNEQYFGPGTRLTVT.

This clone is a singleton in its sample. The genes are TRBV6-5 and TRBJ2-3; 11 positions agree with TRBD1. Germline CDR1 MNHEY, CDR2 SVGAGI. The CDR3 is 15 residues long. V shed 2 bases and J 2 bases; nucleotides not matched to a gene: 0. The CDR3: CASSYGQGATDTQYF. The DNA of the CDR3 is TGTGCCAGCAGTTACGGACAGGGGGCCACAGATACGCAGTATTTT.